Listed below are T cell receptor beta chains from one sample, sequenced in a study of cytomegalovirus exposure and HLA in healthy donors. Measured with immunoSEQ multiplex PCR; TCRdb has only the in-frame clones, and not every one. The sample includes roughly 190,000 clones, roughly 80% of them seen just once. Material for sequencing was PBMCs. The receptors here all came from a woman younger than 30 in good health and CMV-seronegative. The conserved cysteine and the conserved F or W are not part of the CDR3 here. The D gene is left open where the match is weak.

CDR3 | D | J | V
ASNSNEGVQGPQEQY | - | TRBJ2-7 | TRBV28
ASSPAGQGADTQY | TRBD1 | TRBJ2-3 | TRBV6-5
ASSRSGGVGYT | TRBD1 | TRBJ1-2 | TRBV28
ASSPTFSGSQETQY | TRBD2 | TRBJ2-5 | TRBV18
ASSPSRDIDQPQH | - | TRBJ1-5 | TRBV27
ASSRPLAGGSTDTQY | TRBD2 | TRBJ2-3 | TRBV7-9
ASTSTLLGEGYT | - | TRBJ1-2 | TRBV27
ASSWGQGNTEAF | TRBD1 | TRBJ1-1 | TRBV14
ASSFLGGEQF | - | TRBJ2-1 | TRBV27
ASSLGQGLNTEAF | TRBD1 | TRBJ1-1 | TRBV28
SVPPAGQGGTEAF | TRBD1 | TRBJ1-1 | TRBV29-1
ASSRGLAGPGVTDTQY | TRBD2 | TRBJ2-3 | TRBV4-3
AILGTSYGYT | - | TRBJ1-2 | TRBV28